This T cell receptor beta chain was sequenced for a study of shared clonotypes between healthy human individuals. Study-wide findings and caveats: Sequencing depth was expected to affect clonotype sharing among donors.

The repertoire was sequenced with immunoSEQ multiplex PCR; TCRdb's copy has only in-frame clones and lacks some. The sample consists of some 980,000 clones, over 60% of them appearing once. This clone came up a few times. The target antigen is unknown. CDR1 and CDR2 from the germline V gene are SGHRS and YFSETQ. The CDR3 is 14 residues long. Trimming stripped 0 bases from V and 3 bases from J, with 7 bases between. The genes are TRBV5-1 and TRBJ1-5, with D possibly TRBD1 on 6 matching bases. Sequenced material: memory CD4+ T cells sorted from blood. Subset here: CD45RA-negative fraction. The sequence came from a man between 18 and 35 years old in good health. DNA of the CDR3: TGCGCCAGCAGCTTGGAGGGGGTCAATCAGCCCCAGCATTTT. As protein: CASSLEGVNQPQHF.